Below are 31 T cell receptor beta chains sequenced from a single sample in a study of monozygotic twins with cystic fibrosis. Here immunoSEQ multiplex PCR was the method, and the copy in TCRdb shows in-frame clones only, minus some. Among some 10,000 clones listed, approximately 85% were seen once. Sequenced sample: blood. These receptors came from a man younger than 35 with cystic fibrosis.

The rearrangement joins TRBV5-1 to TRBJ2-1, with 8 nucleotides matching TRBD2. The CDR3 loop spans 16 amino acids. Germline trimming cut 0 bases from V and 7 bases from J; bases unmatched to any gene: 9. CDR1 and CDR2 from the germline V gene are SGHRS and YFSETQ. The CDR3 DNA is TGCGCCAGCAGCTTGGGAGTCGGGAGGGCAGGGAATGAGCAGTTCTTC. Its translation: CASSLGVGRAGNEQFF.

The DNA for the CDR3 is TGTGCCAGCAGCTTATGGTCCTTTGGCGCGCGAGGGGAGCTGTTTTTT. Translating it yields CASSLWSFGARGELFF. The rearrangement uses TRBV11-2 and TRBJ2-2; D uncertain. The germline CDR1 and CDR2 sequences are SGHAT and FQNNGV. The germline V and J ends were trimmed by 2 bases and 8 bases, with 18 bases remaining between them. CDR3 size: 16 residues.

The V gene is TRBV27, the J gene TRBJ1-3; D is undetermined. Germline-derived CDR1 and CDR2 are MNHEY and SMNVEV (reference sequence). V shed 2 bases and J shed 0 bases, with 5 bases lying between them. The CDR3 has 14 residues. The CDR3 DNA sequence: TGTGCCAGCAGTTTAGAAGGCTCTGGAAACACCATATATTTT. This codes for CASSLEGSGNTIYF.

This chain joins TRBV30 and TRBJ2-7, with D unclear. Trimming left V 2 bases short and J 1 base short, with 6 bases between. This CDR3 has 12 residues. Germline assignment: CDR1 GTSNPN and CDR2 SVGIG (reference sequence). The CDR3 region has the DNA TGTGCCTGGAGTCCCGTTTCCTACGAGCAGTACTTC. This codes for CAWSPVSYEQYF.

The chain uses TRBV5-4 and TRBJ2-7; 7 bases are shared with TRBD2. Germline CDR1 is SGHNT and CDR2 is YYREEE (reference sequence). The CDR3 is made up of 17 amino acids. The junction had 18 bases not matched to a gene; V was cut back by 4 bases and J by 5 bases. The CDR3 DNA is TGTGCCAGCAGCCCCCGTGCTAGCGGAGAGGGGCGGGACGAGCAGTACTTC. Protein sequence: CASSPRASGEGRDEQYF.

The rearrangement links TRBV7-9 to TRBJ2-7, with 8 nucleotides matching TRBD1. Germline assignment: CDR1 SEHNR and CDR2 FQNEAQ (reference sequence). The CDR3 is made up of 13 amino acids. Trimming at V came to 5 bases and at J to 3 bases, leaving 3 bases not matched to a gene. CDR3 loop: CASSATGGYEQYF. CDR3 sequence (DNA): TGTGCCAGCAGCGCTACAGGGGGCTACGAGCAGTACTTC.

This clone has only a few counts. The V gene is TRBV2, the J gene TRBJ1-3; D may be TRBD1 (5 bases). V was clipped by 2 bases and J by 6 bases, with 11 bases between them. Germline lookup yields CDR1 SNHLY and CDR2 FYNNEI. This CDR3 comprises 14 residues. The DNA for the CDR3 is TGTGCCAGCAGTGAACAGGGATGGGAAAACACCATATATTTT. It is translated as CASSEQGWENTIYF.

The CDR3 coding sequence is TGTGCCAGCAGTATCAAAGCGGGACCCGCGTACGAGCAGTACTTC. It yields the protein CASSIKAGPAYEQYF. The J gene is TRBJ2-7, the V gene TRBV27; 7 positions match TRBD2. The CDR3 spans 15 residues. The V and J ends lost 5 bases and 4 bases, in that order; junction bases with no gene match: 11. CDR1 is MNHEY, CDR2 SMNVEV, per germline (reference sequence).

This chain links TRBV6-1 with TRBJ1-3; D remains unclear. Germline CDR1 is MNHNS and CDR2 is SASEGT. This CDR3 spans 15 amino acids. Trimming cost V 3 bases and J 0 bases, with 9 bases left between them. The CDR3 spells CASSEDWYSGNTIYF. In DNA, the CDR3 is TGTGCCAGCAGTGAGGACTGGTACTCTGGAAACACCATATATTTT.

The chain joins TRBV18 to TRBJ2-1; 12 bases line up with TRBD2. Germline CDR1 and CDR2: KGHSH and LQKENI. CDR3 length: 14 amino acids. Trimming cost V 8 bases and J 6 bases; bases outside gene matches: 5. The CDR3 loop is CASLAGGPGNEQFF. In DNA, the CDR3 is TGTGCCAGCCTAGCGGGGGGGCCTGGCAATGAGCAGTTCTTC.

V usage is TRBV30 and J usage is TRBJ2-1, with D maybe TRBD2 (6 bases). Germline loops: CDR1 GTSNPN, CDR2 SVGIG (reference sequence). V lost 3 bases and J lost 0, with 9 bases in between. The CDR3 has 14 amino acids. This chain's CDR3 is CAWSATSSYNEQFF. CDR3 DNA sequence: TGTGCCTGGAGCGCGACTAGCTCCTACAATGAGCAGTTCTTC.

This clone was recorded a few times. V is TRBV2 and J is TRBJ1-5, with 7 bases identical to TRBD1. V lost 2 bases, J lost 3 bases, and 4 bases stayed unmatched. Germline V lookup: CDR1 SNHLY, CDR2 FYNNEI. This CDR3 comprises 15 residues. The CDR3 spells CASSELGTVNQPQHF. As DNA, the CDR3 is TGTGCCAGCAGTGAATTGGGGACAGTCAATCAGCCCCAGCATTTT.

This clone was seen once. The CDR3 region is CAAWGRPQSGNTIYF. As DNA, the CDR3 is TGTGCCGCCTGGGGCAGGCCACAATCTGGAAACACCATATATTTT. The J gene is TRBJ1-3, the V gene TRBV19, with D maybe TRBD1 (5 bases). The CDR3 covers 15 residues. The V gene's germline CDR1 is LNHDA and CDR2 SQIVND (reference sequence). V shed 11 bases and J shed 1 base, with 18 bases lying between them.

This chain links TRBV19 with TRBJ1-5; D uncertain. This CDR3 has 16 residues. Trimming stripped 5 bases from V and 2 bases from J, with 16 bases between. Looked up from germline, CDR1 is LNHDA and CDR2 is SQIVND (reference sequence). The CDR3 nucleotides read TGTGCCAGTAGTGGTTTCTTGGGGATTGGCAATCAGCCCCAGCATTTT. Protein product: CASSGFLGIGNQPQHF. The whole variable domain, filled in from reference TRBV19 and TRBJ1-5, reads DGGITQSPKYLFRKEGQNVTLSCEQNLNHDAMYWYRQDPGQGLRLIYYSQIVNDFQKGDIAEGYSVSREKKESFPLTVTSAQKNPTAFYLCASSGFLGIGNQPQHFGDGTRLSIL.

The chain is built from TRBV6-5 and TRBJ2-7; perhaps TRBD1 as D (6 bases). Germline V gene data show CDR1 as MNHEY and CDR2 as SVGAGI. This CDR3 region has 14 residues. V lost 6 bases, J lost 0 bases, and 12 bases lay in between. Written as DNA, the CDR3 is TGTGCCAGCAGCCTCGGACAGCACTCCTACGAGCAGTACTTC. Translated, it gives CASSLGQHSYEQYF.

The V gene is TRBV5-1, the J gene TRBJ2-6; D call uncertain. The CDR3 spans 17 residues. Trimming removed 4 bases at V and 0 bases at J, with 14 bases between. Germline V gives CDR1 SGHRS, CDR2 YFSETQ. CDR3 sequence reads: CASSPGVGLSGANVLTF. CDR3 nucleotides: TGCGCCAGCAGCCCTGGTGTAGGTCTCTCTGGGGCCAACGTCCTGACTTTC.

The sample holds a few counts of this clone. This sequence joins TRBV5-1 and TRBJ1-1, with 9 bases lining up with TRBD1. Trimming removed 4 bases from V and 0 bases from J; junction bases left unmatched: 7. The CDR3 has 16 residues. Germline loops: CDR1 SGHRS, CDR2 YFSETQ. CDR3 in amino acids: CASSPTGGTMNTEAFF. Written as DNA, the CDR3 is TGCGCCAGCAGCCCTACAGGGGGCACCATGAACACTGAAGCTTTCTTT.

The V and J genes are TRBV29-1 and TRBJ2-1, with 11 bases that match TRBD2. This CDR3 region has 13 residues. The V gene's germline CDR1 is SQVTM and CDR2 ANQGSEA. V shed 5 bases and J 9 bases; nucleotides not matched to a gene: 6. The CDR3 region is CSVISGGAGEQFF. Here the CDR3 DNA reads TGCAGCGTTATTAGCGGGGGGGCCGGTGAGCAGTTCTTC.

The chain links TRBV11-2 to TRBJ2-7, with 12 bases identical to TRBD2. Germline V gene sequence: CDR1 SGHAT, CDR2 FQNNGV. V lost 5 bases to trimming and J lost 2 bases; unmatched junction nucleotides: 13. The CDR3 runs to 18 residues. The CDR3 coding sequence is TGTGCCAGCAGCCACGGGGCTAGCGGGAGGGACCTCCCCTACGAGCAGTACTTC. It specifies CASSHGASGRDLPYEQYF.

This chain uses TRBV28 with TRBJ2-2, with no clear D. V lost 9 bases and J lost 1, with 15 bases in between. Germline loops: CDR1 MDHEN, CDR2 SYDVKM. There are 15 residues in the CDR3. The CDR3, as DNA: TGTGCCAGTAGTACATGGTCCAAGAACACCGGGGAGCTGTTTTTT. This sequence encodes CASSTWSKNTGELFF.

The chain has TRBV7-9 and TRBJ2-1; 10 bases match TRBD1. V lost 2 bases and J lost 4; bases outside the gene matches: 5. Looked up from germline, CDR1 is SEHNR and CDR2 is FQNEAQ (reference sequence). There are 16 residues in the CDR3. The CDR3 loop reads CASSLYRDRGYNEQFF. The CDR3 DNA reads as TGTGCCAGCAGCTTATATAGGGACAGGGGTTACAATGAGCAGTTCTTC. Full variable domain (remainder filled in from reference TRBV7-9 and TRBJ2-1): DTGVSQNPRHKITKRGQNVTFRCDPISEHNRLYWYRQTLGQGPEFLTYFQNEAQLEKSRLLSDRFSAERPKGSFSTLEIQRTEQGDSAMYLCASSLYRDRGYNEQFFGPGTRLTVL.

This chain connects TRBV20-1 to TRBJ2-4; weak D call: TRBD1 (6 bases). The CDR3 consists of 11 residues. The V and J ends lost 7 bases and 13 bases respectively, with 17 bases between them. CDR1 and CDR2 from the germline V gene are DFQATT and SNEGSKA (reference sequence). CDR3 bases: TGCAGTGTTAGGTGGGGGCTGGAACAGTACTTC. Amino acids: CSVRWGLEQYF.

The CDR3: CASSLAGTTSGNTIYF. CDR3 nucleotides: TGTGCCAGCAGCTTAGCCGGGACCACCTCTGGAAACACCATATATTTT. This rearrangement joins TRBV7-2 to TRBJ1-3; TRBD1 is a possible D gene (5 bases). This CDR3 is built from 16 residues. The germline V gene has CDR1 SGHTA and CDR2 FQGNSA. Trimming shortened V by 0 bases and J by 0 bases, and 9 bases separated the two germline ends.

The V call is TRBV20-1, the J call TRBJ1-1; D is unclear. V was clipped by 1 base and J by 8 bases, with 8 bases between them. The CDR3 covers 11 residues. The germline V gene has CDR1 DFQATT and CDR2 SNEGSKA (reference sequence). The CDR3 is CSARVNGEAFF. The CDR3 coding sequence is TGCAGTGCTAGAGTGAACGGGGAAGCTTTCTTT.

For the CDR3, the DNA is TGTGCCAGCAGTCGCCGTAGCGGACTGGTTGCAGATACGCAGTATTTT. It codes for CASSRRSGLVADTQYF. This sequence joins TRBV2 and TRBJ2-3, with D perhaps matching TRBD2 (6 bases). This CDR3 is built from 16 residues. Trimming removed 5 bases at V and 4 bases at J, with 19 bases between. In germline, CDR1 is SNHLY, CDR2 FYNNEI. Full variable domain (missing parts from reference TRBV2 and TRBJ2-3): EPEVTQTPSHQVTQMGQEVILRCVPISNHLYFYWYRQILGQKVEFLVSFYNNEISEKSEIFDDQFSVERPDGSNFTLKIRSTKLEDSAMYFCASSRRSGLVADTQYFGPGTRLTVL.

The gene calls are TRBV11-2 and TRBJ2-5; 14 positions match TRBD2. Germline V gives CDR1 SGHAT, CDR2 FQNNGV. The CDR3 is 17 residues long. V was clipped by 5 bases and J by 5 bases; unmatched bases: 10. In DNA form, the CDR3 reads TGTGCCAGCAGCGGAGGGACTAGCGGGAGAATTTGGGAGACCCAGTACTTC. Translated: CASSGGTSGRIWETQYF.

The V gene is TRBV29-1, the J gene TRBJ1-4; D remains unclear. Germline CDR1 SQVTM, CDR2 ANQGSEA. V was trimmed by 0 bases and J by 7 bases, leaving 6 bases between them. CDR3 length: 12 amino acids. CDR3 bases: TGCAGCGTTGAAGATGGCTCTGAAAAACTGTTTTTT. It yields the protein CSVEDGSEKLFF.

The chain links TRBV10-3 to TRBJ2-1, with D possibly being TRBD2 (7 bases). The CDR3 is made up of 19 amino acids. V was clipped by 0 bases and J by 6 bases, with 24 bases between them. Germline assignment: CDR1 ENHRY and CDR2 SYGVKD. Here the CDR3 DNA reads TGTGCCATCAGTGAGTCCCCGCCGACCCCATTCGGGGGGCGCAATGAGCAGTTCTTC. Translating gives CAISESPPTPFGGRNEQFF.

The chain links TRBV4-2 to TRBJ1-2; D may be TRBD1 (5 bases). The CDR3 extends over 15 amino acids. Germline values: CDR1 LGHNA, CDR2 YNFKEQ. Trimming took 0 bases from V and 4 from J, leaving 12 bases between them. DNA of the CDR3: TGTGCCAGCAGCCAAGAGGGGGGGAATCGCTATGGCTACACCTTC. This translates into CASSQEGGNRYGYTF.

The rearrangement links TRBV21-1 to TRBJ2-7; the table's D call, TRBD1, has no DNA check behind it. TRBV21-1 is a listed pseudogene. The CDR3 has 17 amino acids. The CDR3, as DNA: TGTGCCAGCACCAAAAGCAGAGGGGGTCGGAAAGTCTACGAGCAGTACTTC. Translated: CASTKSRGGRKVYEQYF.

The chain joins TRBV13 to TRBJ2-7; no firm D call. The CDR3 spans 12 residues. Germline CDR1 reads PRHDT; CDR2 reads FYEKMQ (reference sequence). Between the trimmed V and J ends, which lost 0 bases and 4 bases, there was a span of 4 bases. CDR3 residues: CASSLGEYEQYF. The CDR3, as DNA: TGTGCCAGCAGCTTAGGAGAATACGAGCAGTACTTC.